This passage covers 19 T cell receptor beta chains from one sample sequenced in a study of T cells in narcolepsy. The protocol was immunoSEQ multiplex PCR, while the TCRdb copy is restricted to in-frame clones and leaves out a portion. The sample contains tens of thousands of clones, roughly 80% of which appear only once. The sample consisted of CD45RA- memory CD4+ T cells from PBMCs. Receptors were obtained from a human donor with narcolepsy.

The chain combines TRBV5-6 with TRBJ1-6; D not certain. This CDR3 spans 18 amino acids. Germline CDR1 and CDR2: SGHDT and YYEEEE. V was trimmed by 4 bases and J by 2 bases, leaving 19 bases between them. CDR3 amino acids: CASSPFLGGGAYNSPLHF. In DNA, the CDR3 is TGTGCCAGCAGCCCATTTTTGGGCGGAGGAGCCTATAATTCACCCCTCCACTTT. Looking up the rest from reference TRBV5-6 and TRBJ1-6 gives the full variable domain: DAGVTQSPTHLIKTRGQQVTLRCSPKSGHDTVSWYQQALGQGPQFIFQYYEEEERQRGNFPDRFSGHQFPNYSSELNVNALLLGDSALYLCASSPFLGGGAYNSPLHFGNGTRLTVT.

The chain couples TRBV19 to TRBJ1-1; D unclear. Trimming cost V 1 base and J 4 bases, with 4 bases left between them. The CDR3 length is 12 residues. Germline values: CDR1 LNHDA, CDR2 SQIVND (reference sequence). The CDR3 sequence: CASSIGSTEAFF. The CDR3 DNA follows: TGTGCCAGTAGTATAGGGAGCACTGAAGCTTTCTTT.

The chain recombines TRBV5-1 with TRBJ1-1; D may be TRBD1 (5 bases). Trimming stripped 4 bases from V and 6 bases from J, with 13 bases between. Per the germline V gene, CDR1 is SGHRS and CDR2 is YFSETQ. The CDR3 is made up of 13 amino acids. CDR3 nucleotides: TGCGCCAGCAGCACCGGGACGGGGGCTGAAGCTTTCTTT. As protein: CASSTGTGAEAFF.

The J gene is TRBJ1-1, the V gene TRBV6-5, with D unclear. CDR1 is MNHEY and CDR2 is SVGAGI in the germline V gene. This CDR3 has 12 amino acids. Trimming cost V 8 bases and J 0 bases, with 7 bases left between them. CDR3 coding DNA: TGTGCCAGCGCCAGCATGAACACTGAAGCTTTCTTT. Its protein is CASASMNTEAFF.

The chain joins TRBV30 to TRBJ2-7, with D possibly matching TRBD2 (5 bases). From germline, CDR1 is GTSNPN and CDR2 SVGIG (reference sequence). Trimming pared 3 bases from V and 0 bases from J, leaving 6 bases between. The CDR3 is 12 residues long. CDR3 in amino acids: CAWSTSSYEQYF. DNA for the CDR3: TGTGCCTGGAGCACTAGCTCCTACGAGCAGTACTTC.

This clone was found once. V is TRBV28 and J is TRBJ1-2; TRBD1 might be the D (5 bases). Per the germline V gene, CDR1 is MDHEN and CDR2 is SYDVKM. The CDR3 has 13 amino acids. The V and J ends lost 4 bases and 4 bases respectively, with 10 bases between them. DNA for the CDR3: TGTGCCAGCAGTTCCGGGACCCCCTATGGCTACACCTTC. Protein product: CASSSGTPYGYTF.

This clone was detected only a few times. The chain has TRBV28 and TRBJ2-1; D gene unclear. The germline gives CDR1 MDHEN, CDR2 SYDVKM. The CDR3 sequence is 13 residues long. Trimming took off 8 bases at V and 0 bases at J, with 8 bases between the two ends. The CDR3, as DNA: TGTGCCAGCCGCCTGAGCTCCTACAATGAGCAGTTCTTC. Translation gives CASRLSSYNEQFF.

The V and J genes are TRBV29-1 and TRBJ2-5, with D hard to call. The CDR3 is 14 residues long. V lost 0 bases, J lost 6 bases, and 14 bases lay in between. Germline CDR1 reads SQVTM; CDR2 reads ANQGSEA. CDR3 in DNA: TGCAGCGTTGAAGAGACCAACCGAAGGAAGACCCAGTACTTC. Protein: CSVEETNRRKTQYF.

This CDR3 is CASRSDNSYEQYF. CDR3 coding DNA: TGCGCCAGCAGGTCCGACAACTCCTACGAGCAGTACTTC. This chain uses TRBV5-1 with TRBJ2-7; D is uncertain. Per the germline V gene, CDR1 is SGHRS and CDR2 is YFSETQ. Trimming cost V 5 bases and J 0 bases, with 9 bases left between them. The CDR3 sequence is 13 residues long. The full variable domain, completed using reference TRBV5-1 and TRBJ2-7, is KAGVTQTPRYLIKTRGQQVTLSCSPISGHRSVSWYQQTPGQGLQFLFEYFSETQRNKGNFPGRFSGRQFSNSRSEMNVSTLELGDSALYLCASRSDNSYEQYFGPGTRLTVT.

This chain joins TRBV5-4 and TRBJ2-3, with a tentative D call TRBD1 (6 bases). Germline loops: CDR1 SGHNT, CDR2 YYREEE (reference sequence). V lost 4 bases and J lost 3, with 12 bases in between. The CDR3 extends over 14 amino acids. CDR3 sequence (DNA): TGTGCCAGCAGCGAAACAGGGTCTACAGATACGCAGTATTTT. Translation: CASSETGSTDTQYF.

The gene calls are TRBV14 and TRBJ2-1; the match to TRBD2 covers 11 bases. V dropped 4 bases and J dropped 10; count of bases not matched to a gene: 9. This CDR3 has 15 amino acids. From germline, CDR1 is SGHDN and CDR2 FVKESK. The CDR3 nucleotides are TGTGCCAGCAGCCCAACTAGCGGGGGTACACGGGAGCAGTTCTTC. As protein: CASSPTSGGTREQFF.

The rearrangement links TRBV2 to TRBJ1-1; weak D call: TRBD1 (5 bases). CDR3 size: 15 residues. Germline CDR1 reads SNHLY; CDR2 reads FYNNEI. V lost 7 bases and J 1 base, leaving 16 bases between the germline ends. The CDR3 protein is CASTRQIVGNTEAFF. The CDR3 DNA reads as TGTGCCAGCACGCGACAGATCGTGGGGAACACTGAAGCTTTCTTT.

V and J are TRBV15 and TRBJ1-3; tentative D call: TRBD1 (6 bases). The CDR3 extends over 15 amino acids. Germline V gene lookup returns CDR1 LNHNV and CDR2 YYDKDF (reference sequence). Trimming removed 0 bases from V and 6 bases from J, with 12 bases in between. The CDR3 DNA follows: TGTGCCACCAGCAGAGATGGCAGGGGAGCAAACACCATATATTTT. Residues: CATSRDGRGANTIYF.

The V gene is TRBV29-1, the J gene TRBJ1-1; D unclear. CDR1 SQVTM and CDR2 ANQGSEA come from the germline V gene. Trimming cost V 7 bases and J 4 bases, with 10 bases left between them. The CDR3 is made up of 11 amino acids. CDR3 sequence: CSARIGTEAFF. The CDR3 nucleotides read TGCAGCGCTCGAATTGGCACTGAAGCTTTCTTT.

This clone was detected once. V gene TRBV28 combines with J gene TRBJ1-3, with TRBD1 identical over 12 bases. The CDR3 has 15 residues. V was pared by 3 bases and J by 4 bases, with 1 base of the junction left unmatched. Germline V CDR1 and CDR2: MDHEN, SYDVKM. CDR3 sequence: CASSLGQGAGNTIYF. The CDR3 region has the DNA TGTGCCAGCAGTTTGGGACAGGGGGCCGGAAACACCATATATTTT.

The chain carries TRBV2 and TRBJ1-2, with 9 bases identical to TRBD1. This CDR3 region has 15 residues. Germline V gene sequence: CDR1 SNHLY, CDR2 FYNNEI. Trimming took 2 bases from V and 5 from J; bases not matched to a gene: 6. The CDR3 DNA reads TGTGCCAGCAGTGAACGACAGGGGGGGCTTTATGGCTACACCTTC. Translation: CASSERQGGLYGYTF.

The chain uses TRBV5-6 and TRBJ1-6; 7 bases are a match to TRBD1. The germline V gene encodes CDR1 SGHDT and CDR2 YYEEEE. The CDR3 totals 15 residues. V lost 3 bases, J lost 9 bases, and 9 bases stayed unmatched. CDR3 bases: TGTGCCAGCAGCTCACGAATGACAGGGATTTCACCCCTCCACTTT. Amino acid sequence: CASSSRMTGISPLHF.

The gene calls are TRBV5-1 and TRBJ2-3; 8 bases fit TRBD1. Trimming cost V 4 bases and J 1 base; bases outside gene matches: 5. The CDR3 consists of 15 residues. Germline CDR1 SGHRS, CDR2 YFSETQ. CDR3 DNA sequence: TGCGCCAGCAGCGAAGGGACAGGCGGCACAGATACGCAGTATTTT. It codes for CASSEGTGGTDTQYF.

J is TRBJ1-3 and V is TRBV28; D is unclear. Germline CDR1 MDHEN, CDR2 SYDVKM. The CDR3 is 13 amino acids. The V gene lost 5 bases and the J gene lost 4 bases, with 9 bases spanning the gap. The CDR3 loop reads CASSPPEGNTIYF. In nucleotides, the CDR3 is TGTGCCAGCAGTCCTCCCGAAGGAAACACCATATATTTT.